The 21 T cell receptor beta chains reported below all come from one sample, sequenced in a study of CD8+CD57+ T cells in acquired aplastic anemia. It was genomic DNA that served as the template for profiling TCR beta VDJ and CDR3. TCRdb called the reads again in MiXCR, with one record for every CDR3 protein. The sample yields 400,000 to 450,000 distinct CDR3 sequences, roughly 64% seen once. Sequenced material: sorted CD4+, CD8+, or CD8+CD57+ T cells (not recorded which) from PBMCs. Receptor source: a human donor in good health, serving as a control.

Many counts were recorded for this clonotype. CDR3 sequence: CARLPGLAGGQGDTQYF. The DNA for the CDR3 is TGCGCCCGGCTCCCGGGACTAGCGGGGGGGCAAGGAGATACGCAGTATTTT. This chain uses TRBV10-1 with TRBJ2-3; TRBD2 aligns across 16 bases. CDR1 and CDR2 (germline): WNHNN, SYGVQD (reference sequence). The CDR3 loop spans 17 amino acids. The V segment lost 11 bases and the J segment 5 bases; nucleotides outside the gene matches: 13.

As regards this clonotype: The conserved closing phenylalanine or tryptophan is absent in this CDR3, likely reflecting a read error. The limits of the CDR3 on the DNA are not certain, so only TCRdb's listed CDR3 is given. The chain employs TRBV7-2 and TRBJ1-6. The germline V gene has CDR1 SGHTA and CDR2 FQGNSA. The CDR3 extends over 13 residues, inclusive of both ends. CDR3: CASSLVPDPHLPL.

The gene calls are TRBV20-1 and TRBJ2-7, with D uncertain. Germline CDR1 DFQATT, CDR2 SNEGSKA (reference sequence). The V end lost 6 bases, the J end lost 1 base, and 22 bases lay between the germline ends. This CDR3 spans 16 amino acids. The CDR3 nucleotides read TGCAGTGCCTCCACACAATCCTCAGCCCTTTCCTACGAGCAGTACTTC. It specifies CSASTQSSALSYEQYF.

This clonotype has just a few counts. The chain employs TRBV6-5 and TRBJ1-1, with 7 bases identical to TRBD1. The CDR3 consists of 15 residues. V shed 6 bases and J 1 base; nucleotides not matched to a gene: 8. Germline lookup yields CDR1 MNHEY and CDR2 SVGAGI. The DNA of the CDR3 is TGTGCCAGCAGCCCCCTTACAGGGGCGAACACTGAAGCTTTCTTT. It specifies CASSPLTGANTEAFF.

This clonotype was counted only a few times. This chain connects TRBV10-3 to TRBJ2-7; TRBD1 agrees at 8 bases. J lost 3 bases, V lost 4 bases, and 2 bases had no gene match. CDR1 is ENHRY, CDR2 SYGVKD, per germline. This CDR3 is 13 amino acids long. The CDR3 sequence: CAISAGGLYEQYF. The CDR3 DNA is TGTGCCATCAGTGCAGGGGGCCTCTACGAGCAGTACTTC.

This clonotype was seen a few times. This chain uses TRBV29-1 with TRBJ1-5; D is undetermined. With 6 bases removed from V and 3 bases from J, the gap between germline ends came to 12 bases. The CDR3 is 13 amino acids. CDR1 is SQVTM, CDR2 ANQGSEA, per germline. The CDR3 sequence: CSVSGELNQPQHF. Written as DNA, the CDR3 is TGCAGCGTAAGCGGAGAGCTCAATCAGCCCCAGCATTTT.

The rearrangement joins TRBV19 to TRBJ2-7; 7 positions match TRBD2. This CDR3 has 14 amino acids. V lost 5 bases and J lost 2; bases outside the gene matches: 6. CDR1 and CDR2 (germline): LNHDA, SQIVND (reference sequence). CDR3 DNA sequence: TGTGCCAGTAGTCGTGCTAGCGGCCCCTACGAGCAGTACTTC. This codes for CASSRASGPYEQYF.

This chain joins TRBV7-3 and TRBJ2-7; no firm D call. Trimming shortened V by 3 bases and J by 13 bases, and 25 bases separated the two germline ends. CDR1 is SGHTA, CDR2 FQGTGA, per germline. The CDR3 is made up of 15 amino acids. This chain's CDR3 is CASSFPGSNSPLHYF. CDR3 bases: TGTGCCAGCAGCTTCCCCGGATCCAATTCACCCCTCCACTACTTC.

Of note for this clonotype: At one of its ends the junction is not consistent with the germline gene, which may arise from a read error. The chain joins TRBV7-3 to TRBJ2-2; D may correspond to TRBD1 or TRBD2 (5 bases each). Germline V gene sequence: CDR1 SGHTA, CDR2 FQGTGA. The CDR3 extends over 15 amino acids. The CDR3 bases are TGTGCCAGCAGCCGGCAGGGTCGTATTACCGGGGAGTTGTTTTTT. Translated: CASSRQGRITGELFF.

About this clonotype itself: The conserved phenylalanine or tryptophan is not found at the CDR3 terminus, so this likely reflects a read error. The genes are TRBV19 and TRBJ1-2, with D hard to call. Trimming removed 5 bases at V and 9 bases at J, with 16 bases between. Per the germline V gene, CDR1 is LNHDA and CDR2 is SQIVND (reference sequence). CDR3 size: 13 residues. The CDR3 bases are TGTGCCAGTAGTTCCGCCCCAGGCGGCTGCTACACCTAC. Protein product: CASSSAPGGCYTY.

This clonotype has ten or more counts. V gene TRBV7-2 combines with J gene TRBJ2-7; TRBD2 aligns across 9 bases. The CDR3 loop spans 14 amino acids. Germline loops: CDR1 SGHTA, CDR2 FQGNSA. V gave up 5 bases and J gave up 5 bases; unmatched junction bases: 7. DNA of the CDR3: TGTGCCAGCAGCCCGGGACTAGCATCGAACGAGCAGTACTTC. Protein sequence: CASSPGLASNEQYF.

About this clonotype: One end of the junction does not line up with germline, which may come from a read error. In DNA form, the CDR3 reads TGTGCCAGCAGCTCGGACGGGGGGGAGAGCCAGAACTTC. This sequence encodes CASSSDGGESQNF. The chain recombines TRBV7-2 with TRBJ2-7; 8 bases are a match to TRBD2. The germline V gene encodes CDR1 SGHTA and CDR2 FQGNSA. CDR3 length: 13 amino acids.

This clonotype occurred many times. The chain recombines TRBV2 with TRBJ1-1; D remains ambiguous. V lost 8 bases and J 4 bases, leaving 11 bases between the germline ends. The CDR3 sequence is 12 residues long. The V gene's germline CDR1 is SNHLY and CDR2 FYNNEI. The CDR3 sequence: CASAESGTEAFF. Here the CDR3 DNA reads TGTGCCAGCGCGGAGTCGGGCACTGAAGCTTTCTTT.

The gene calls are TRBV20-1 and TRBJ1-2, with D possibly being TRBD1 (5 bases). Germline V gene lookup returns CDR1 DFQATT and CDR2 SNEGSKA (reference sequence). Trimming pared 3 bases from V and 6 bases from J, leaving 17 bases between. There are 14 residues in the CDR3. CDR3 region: CSARGASGGNGYTF. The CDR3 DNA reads TGCAGTGCTAGGGGCGCGAGCGGGGGGAATGGCTACACCTTC.

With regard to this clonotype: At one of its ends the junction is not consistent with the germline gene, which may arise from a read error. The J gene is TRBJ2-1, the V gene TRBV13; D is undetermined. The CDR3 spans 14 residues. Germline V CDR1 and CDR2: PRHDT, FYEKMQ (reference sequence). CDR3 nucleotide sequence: TGTGCCAGCAGCTCCAGAGATCACTACGATGAGCAGTTCTTC. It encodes CASSSRDHYDEQFF.

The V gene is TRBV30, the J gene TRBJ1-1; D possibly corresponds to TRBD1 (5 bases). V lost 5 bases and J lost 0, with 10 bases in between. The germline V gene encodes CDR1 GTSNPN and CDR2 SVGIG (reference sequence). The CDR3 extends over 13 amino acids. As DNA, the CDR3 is TGTGCCTGGTCTTCAGGGCTGAACACTGAAGCTTTCTTT. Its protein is CAWSSGLNTEAFF.

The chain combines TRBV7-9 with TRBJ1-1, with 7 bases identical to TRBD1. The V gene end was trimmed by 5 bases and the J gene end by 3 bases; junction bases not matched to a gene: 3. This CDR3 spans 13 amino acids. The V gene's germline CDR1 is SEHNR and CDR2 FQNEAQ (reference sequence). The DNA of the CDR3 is TGTGCCAGCAGCCACAGGGGCTACACTGAAGCTTTCTTT. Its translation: CASSHRGYTEAFF.

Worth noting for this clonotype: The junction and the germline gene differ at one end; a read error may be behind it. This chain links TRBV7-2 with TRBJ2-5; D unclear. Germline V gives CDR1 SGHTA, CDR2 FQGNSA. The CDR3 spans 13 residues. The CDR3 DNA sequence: TGTGCCAGCAGCGCCGAGACTCTGGAGACCGAGGCTTTC. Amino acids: CASSAETLETEAF. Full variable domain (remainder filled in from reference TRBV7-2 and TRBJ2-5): GAGVSQSPSNKVTEKGKDVELRCDPISGHTALYWYRQSLGQGLEFLIYFQGNSAPDKSGLPSDRFSAERTGGSVSTLTIQRTQQEDSAVYLCASSAETLETEAFGPGTRLLVL.

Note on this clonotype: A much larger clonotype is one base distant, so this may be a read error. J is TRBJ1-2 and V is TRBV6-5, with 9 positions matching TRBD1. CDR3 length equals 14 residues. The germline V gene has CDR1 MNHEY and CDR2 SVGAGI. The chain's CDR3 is CTSSRGTGNYGYTF. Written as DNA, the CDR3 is TGTACCAGCAGCCGTGGGACAGGGAACTATGGCTACACCTTC.

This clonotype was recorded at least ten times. CDR3 DNA sequence: TGTGCCAGCAGGCTACCTGAGGGCAGAGCTAACTATGGCTACACCTTC. It is translated as CASRLPEGRANYGYTF. This rearrangement joins TRBV6-2 or TRBV6-3 to TRBJ1-2; D gene ambiguous. V lost 6 bases to trimming and J lost 0 bases, with 17 bases between them. The CDR3 consists of 16 residues. Germline assignment: CDR1 MNHEY and CDR2 SVGEGT.

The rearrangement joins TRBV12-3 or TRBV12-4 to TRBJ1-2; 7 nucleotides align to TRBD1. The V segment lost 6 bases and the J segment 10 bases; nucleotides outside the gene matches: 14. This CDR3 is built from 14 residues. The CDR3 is CASSLTGKRPLYTF. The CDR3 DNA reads TGTGCCAGCAGCTTGACAGGGAAACGTCCCCTCTACACCTTC.